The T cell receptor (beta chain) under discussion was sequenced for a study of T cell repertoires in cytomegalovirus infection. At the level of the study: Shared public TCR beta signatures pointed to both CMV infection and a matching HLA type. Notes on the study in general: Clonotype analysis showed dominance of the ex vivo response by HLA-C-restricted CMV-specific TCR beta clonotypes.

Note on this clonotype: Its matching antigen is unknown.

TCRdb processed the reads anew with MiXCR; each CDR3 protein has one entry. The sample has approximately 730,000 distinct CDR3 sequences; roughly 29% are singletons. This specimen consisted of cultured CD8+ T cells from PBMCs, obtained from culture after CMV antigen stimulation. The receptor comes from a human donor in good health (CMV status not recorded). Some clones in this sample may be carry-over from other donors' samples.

CDR3 amino acids: CASSSLAGEGADTQYF. The CDR3 DNA follows: TGTGCCAGCAGCTCACTAGCGGGGGAAGGGGCAGATACGCAGTATTTT. The chain recombines TRBV6-6 with TRBJ2-3, with 11 bases lining up with TRBD2. The CDR3 has 16 residues. CDR1 MNHNY and CDR2 SVGAGI come from the germline V gene (reference sequence). Trimming cost V 6 bases and J 4 bases; bases outside gene matches: 9.